The 30 T cell receptor beta chains below were found in one sample sequenced in a study of shared clonotypes between healthy human individuals. TCRdb's table, derived via immunoSEQ multiplex PCR, lists solely in-frame clones and lacks some. The data hold fewer than 850,000 clones, with 55% to 75% observed a single time. The material sequenced was memory CD4+ T cells sorted from blood. Subset noted: CD45RA-negative fraction. The receptors stem from a young woman in good health.

On this clone: A read error may account for a junction end that differs from germline. The rearrangement uses TRBV19 and TRBJ1-1; D is unclear. The germline V gene encodes CDR1 LNHDA and CDR2 SQIVND (reference sequence). This CDR3 is 13 amino acids long. In DNA form, the CDR3 reads TGTGCCAGTGGTATCCCTCTTGGCACTGAAGCTTTCTTT. This gives the protein CASGIPLGTEAFF.

J is TRBJ2-7 and V is TRBV2; a possible D gene is TRBD2 (6 bases). CDR1 is SNHLY, CDR2 FYNNEI, per germline. The CDR3 consists of 12 residues. V was shortened by 8 bases and J by 3 bases, with 11 bases between the two germline ends. For the CDR3, the DNA is TGTGCCAGCCAGGGAGGTAGCTACGAGCAGTACTTC. Protein product: CASQGGSYEQYF. The full variable domain, in which reference TRBV2 and TRBJ2-7 provide the parts outside the CDR3, is EPEVTQTPSHQVTQMGQEVILRCVPISNHLYFYWYRQILGQKVEFLVSFYNNEISEKSEIFDDQFSVERPDGSNFTLKIRSTKLEDSAMYFCASQGGSYEQYFGPGTRLTVT.

The chain employs TRBV19 and TRBJ1-4; D call uncertain. V was clipped by 1 base and J by 6 bases, with 12 bases between them. This CDR3 spans 15 amino acids. The germline V gene has CDR1 LNHDA and CDR2 SQIVND (reference sequence). CDR3 bases: TGTGCCAGTAGTATAGGGATCACCTTCCATGAAAAACTGTTTTTT. It translates to CASSIGITFHEKLFF.

The chain recombines TRBV4-2 with TRBJ2-7; maybe TRBD2 (5 bases). The V end lost 3 bases, the J end lost 7 bases, and 19 bases lay between the germline ends. Germline-derived CDR1 and CDR2 are LGHNA and YNFKEQ. The CDR3 sequence is 15 residues long. CDR3 DNA: TGTGCCAGCAGCCAGGCCTTGGTGGGAGTGCGGGAGCAGTACTTC. Amino acids: CASSQALVGVREQYF.

This clone has a handful of counts. The chain employs TRBV19 and TRBJ2-5; TRBD1 is a possible D gene (7 bases). V lost 1 base and J lost 4, with 13 bases in between. The CDR3 length is 15 residues. The V gene's germline CDR1 is LNHDA and CDR2 SQIVND (reference sequence). The CDR3 DNA sequence: TGTGCCAGTAGTATAGCAGGCAGGGGGGTAGAGACCCAGTACTTC. The encoded protein is CASSIAGRGVETQYF.

This clone was seen once. The chain is built from TRBV6-6 and TRBJ2-7, with D possibly matching TRBD1 (6 bases). The V gene's germline CDR1 is MNHNY and CDR2 SVGAGI (reference sequence). V was clipped by 2 bases and J by 2 bases, with 10 bases between them. CDR3 length: 14 amino acids. CDR3: CASSYPDRPYEQYF. CDR3 in DNA: TGTGCCAGCAGTTACCCGGACAGACCCTACGAGCAGTACTTC.

This clone came up a few times. The chain combines TRBV19 with TRBJ2-7, with D perhaps being TRBD1 or TRBD2 (5 bases each). V was cut by 8 bases and J by 6 bases, with 11 bases left in between. CDR1 and CDR2 (germline): LNHDA, SQIVND (reference sequence). This CDR3 comprises 11 residues. CDR3 bases: TGTGCCAGTTGGGACCCTCCCGAGCAGTACTTC. Residues: CASWDPPEQYF.

This chain links TRBV5-6 with TRBJ1-1; 11 bases align to TRBD1. CDR3 length equals 16 residues. Germline V gene data show CDR1 as SGHDT and CDR2 as YYEEEE. Trimming at V came to 4 bases and at J to 5 bases, leaving 10 bases not matched to a gene. The CDR3, as DNA: TGTGCCAGCAGCCCCTCAGGAGGGACAGGGGGGACTGAAGCTTTCTTT. It encodes CASSPSGGTGGTEAFF.

The chain employs TRBV28 and TRBJ2-5; D gene ambiguous. Trimming shortened V by 6 bases and J by 4 bases, and 18 bases separated the two germline ends. CDR1 is MDHEN and CDR2 is SYDVKM in the germline V gene. This CDR3 comprises 15 residues. As DNA, the CDR3 is TGTGCCAGCAGCCGACCGGGTAGCTATAGAGAGACCCAGTACTTC. It translates to CASSRPGSYRETQYF.

The gene calls are TRBV21-1 and TRBJ2-7; the D call in the table, TRBD2, was not verified against the DNA. TRBV21-1 constitutes a pseudogene. CDR3 length: 15 residues. For the CDR3, the DNA is TGTGCCAGCAGTGGACCTAGCGGAACTTCCTACGAGCAGTACTTC. As protein: CASSGPSGTSYEQYF.

The chain links TRBV9 to TRBJ2-1, with TRBD2 matching 9 bases. There are 20 residues in the CDR3. J was trimmed by 4 bases and V by 0 bases; bases with no gene match: 17. CDR1 is SGDLS, CDR2 YYNGEE, per germline. Here the CDR3 reads CASSVVDGSFRLAAYNEQFF. DNA of the CDR3: TGTGCCAGCAGCGTAGTGGACGGCTCCTTTCGACTAGCGGCTTACAATGAGCAGTTCTTC.

The rearrangement uses TRBV2 and TRBJ1-3, with D uncertain. The CDR3 is 17 residues long. The V and J ends lost 3 bases and 1 base respectively, with 16 bases between them. In germline, CDR1 is SNHLY, CDR2 FYNNEI. The CDR3 coding sequence is TGTGCCAGCAGTGACCCCCGGGGAGGAGGGTCTGGAAACACCATATATTTT. It translates to CASSDPRGGGSGNTIYF. Variable domain in full (rest from reference TRBV2 and TRBJ1-3): EPEVTQTPSHQVTQMGQEVILRCVPISNHLYFYWYRQILGQKVEFLVSFYNNEISEKSEIFDDQFSVERPDGSNFTLKIRSTKLEDSAMYFCASSDPRGGGSGNTIYFGEGSWLTVV.

The chain employs TRBV28 and TRBJ2-7; a weak D match, TRBD1 (6 bases). V dropped 6 bases and J dropped 7 bases, with 19 bases sitting between them. In germline, CDR1 is MDHEN, CDR2 SYDVKM. CDR3 length: 14 amino acids. CDR3 protein: CASSHRDTSWEQYF. DNA for the CDR3: TGTGCCAGCAGCCATAGGGACACCAGTTGGGAGCAGTACTTC.

This clone was recorded only once. The J gene is TRBJ2-7, the V gene TRBV28; D call uncertain. Per germline, CDR1 MDHEN and CDR2 SYDVKM. This CDR3 has 15 amino acids. V was trimmed by 4 bases and J by 4 bases, leaving 17 bases between them. The DNA of the CDR3 is TGTGCCAGCAGTTCAAATAACCACGGATGGTACGAGCAGTACTTC. Protein sequence: CASSSNNHGWYEQYF.

The V call is TRBV27, the J call TRBJ2-3; D might be TRBD1 (6 bases). Germline-derived CDR1 and CDR2 are MNHEY and SMNVEV (reference sequence). V gave up 3 bases and J gave up 2 bases, with 12 bases separating them. This CDR3 is 15 amino acids long. The CDR3 DNA reads as TGTGCCAGCAGTTTCATGGGGGCCACCACAGATACGCAGTATTTT. It yields the protein CASSFMGATTDTQYF.

The chain combines TRBV18 with TRBJ2-5, with D unclear. TRBJ2-7 explains the end of the DNA better; the J call may be wrong. Germline CDR1 reads KGHSH; CDR2 reads LQKENI. This CDR3 is built from 12 residues. DNA for the CDR3: TGTGCCAGCTCACTGGACGGCTACGAGCAGTACTTC. It translates to CASSLDGYEQYF.

V gene TRBV18 combines with J gene TRBJ2-7; TRBD1 matches 8 bases. Trimming at V came to 5 bases and at J to 6 bases, leaving 9 bases not matched to a gene. The CDR3 loop spans 14 amino acids. CDR1 and CDR2 (germline): KGHSH, LQKENI. The CDR3 sequence is CASSTDRGMGEQYF. CDR3 bases: TGTGCCAGCTCAACCGACAGGGGTATGGGCGAGCAGTACTTC.

The chain employs TRBV28 and TRBJ2-5; 7 bases are a match to TRBD1. Trimming removed 4 bases from V and 7 bases from J; junction bases left unmatched: 3. CDR1 MDHEN and CDR2 SYDVKM come from the germline V gene. The CDR3 spans 12 residues. Written as DNA, the CDR3 is TGTGCCAGCAGTTCACAGGGGAGGACCCAGTACTTC. Translation gives CASSSQGRTQYF.

The chain recombines TRBV10-3 with TRBJ2-7, with 9 bases aligning to TRBD2. Germline V gives CDR1 ENHRY, CDR2 SYGVKD. V lost 3 bases to trimming and J lost 4 bases; unmatched junction nucleotides: 4. This CDR3 has 14 residues. The CDR3 bases are TGTGCCATCAGTGACTCTAGCGGGATTTACGAGCAGTACTTC. This gives the protein CAISDSSGIYEQYF.

For this clone: This CDR3 is also generated by other DNA sequences in the sample. This chain links TRBV28 with TRBJ2-7; D is perhaps TRBD2 (5 bases). CDR1 is MDHEN, CDR2 SYDVKM, per germline. The CDR3 has 12 amino acids. Trimming cost V 6 bases and J 6 bases, with 12 bases left between them. Here the CDR3 reads CASSGGLLEQYF. Here the CDR3 DNA reads TGTGCCAGCAGCGGCGGACTCCTCGAGCAGTACTTC.

This chain joins TRBV7-9 and TRBJ1-4, with unresolved D. Germline V gives CDR1 SEHNR, CDR2 FQNEAQ (reference sequence). The CDR3 runs to 13 residues. Between the trimmed V and J ends, which lost 0 bases and 7 bases, there was a span of 6 bases. The CDR3 loop reads CASSLAGFEKLFF. In DNA form, the CDR3 reads TGTGCCAGCAGCTTAGCAGGGTTTGAAAAACTGTTTTTT.

This clone showed up just a few times. The chain links TRBV10-3 to TRBJ2-3; 7 bases are a match to TRBD2. The germline gives CDR1 ENHRY, CDR2 SYGVKD. CDR3 length: 15 amino acids. Germline trimming cut 4 bases from V and 5 bases from J; bases unmatched to any gene: 9. CDR3 nucleotides: TGTGCCATCAGTGGATTGGGGGGGACCGAAGATACGCAGTATTTT. It translates to CAISGLGGTEDTQYF.

Notes on this clone: This sample includes further DNA sequences coding for the same CDR3. The chain employs TRBV27 and TRBJ1-6; 7 bases are shared with TRBD1. Germline V gives CDR1 MNHEY, CDR2 SMNVEV (reference sequence). V shed 6 bases and J 7 bases; nucleotides not matched to a gene: 9. This CDR3 spans 15 amino acids. The CDR3 spells CASSRTGVGNSPLHF. The DNA of the CDR3 is TGTGCCAGCAGCCGTACAGGGGTAGGAAATTCACCCCTCCACTTT.

The V and J genes are TRBV5-1 and TRBJ2-7; TRBD2 aligns across 10 bases. The CDR3 spans 15 residues. V shed 4 bases, J shed 2 bases, and the junction held 6 bases outside the gene matches. Germline-derived CDR1 and CDR2 are SGHRS and YFSETQ. The CDR3 DNA follows: TGCGCCAGCAGCGATGGACTAGCGGAAACCTACGAGCAGTACTTC. Residues: CASSDGLAETYEQYF.

The rearrangement joins TRBV6-4 to TRBJ2-1; TRBD2 might be the D (5 bases). Trimming removed 5 bases from V and 4 bases from J, with 15 bases in between. The CDR3 covers 15 residues. Germline V lookup: CDR1 MRHNA, CDR2 SNTAGT. CDR3 sequence: CASSSGSNLYNEQFF. The CDR3 coding sequence is TGTGCCAGCAGTAGTGGGAGTAATCTTTACAATGAGCAGTTCTTC.

This sequence joins TRBV6-5 and TRBJ2-5; maybe TRBD2 (5 bases). Germline V gene lookup returns CDR1 MNHEY and CDR2 SVGAGI. This CDR3 spans 12 amino acids. Trimming cost V 6 bases and J 0 bases, with 5 bases left between them. The CDR3 loop is CASSGDQETQYF. Written as DNA, the CDR3 is TGTGCCAGCAGCGGGGACCAAGAGACCCAGTACTTC.

This clone turned up a few times. The junction shows a germline mismatch at one end, possibly a read error. V gene TRBV28 combines with J gene TRBJ1-1; TRBD1 might be the D (5 bases). This CDR3 is 12 amino acids long. CDR1 is MDHEN, CDR2 SYDVKM, per germline. The CDR3 DNA is TGTGCCAGCAGTCCCTCGTTTGGGACTAATCTCTTT. It encodes CASSPSFGTNLF.

J is TRBJ2-3 and V is TRBV7-6, with 12 bases that match TRBD2. The trim removed 1 base at V and 5 bases at J, leaving 4 bases unmatched. This CDR3 spans 16 amino acids. Germline V lookup: CDR1 SGHVS, CDR2 FNYEAQ. The CDR3 protein is CASSLGLAGGEDTQYF. The CDR3 nucleotides read TGTGCCAGCAGCTTAGGTCTAGCGGGAGGGGAAGATACGCAGTATTTT.

Worth noting for this clone: The same CDR3 also results from other DNA sequences found in this sample. This chain connects TRBV5-1 to TRBJ1-5, with D hard to call. In germline, CDR1 is SGHRS, CDR2 YFSETQ. This CDR3 is 14 amino acids long. V was clipped by 0 bases and J by 2 bases, with 6 bases between them. The CDR3 sequence: CASSLGGGNQPQHF. In DNA, the CDR3 is TGCGCCAGCAGCTTGGGTGGGGGCAATCAGCCCCAGCATTTT.

This sequence joins TRBV4-2 and TRBJ2-1; D unresolved. The CDR3 has 11 residues. Trimming removed 5 bases from V and 5 bases from J, with 4 bases in between. Germline lookup yields CDR1 LGHNA and CDR2 YNFKEQ. The CDR3 loop is CASSLNNEQFF. The CDR3 DNA sequence: TGTGCCAGCAGCTTAAACAATGAGCAGTTCTTC.